The 27 T cell receptor beta chains presented below share a single source sample, sequenced in a study of blood T cell repertoires in COVID-19 (dated by TCRdb to 2020 to 2021). Libraries were prepared through the immunoSEQ multiplex PCR assay. TCRdb re-hosts the immuneACCESS table, in-frame sequences only. Its copies lack some clones; in the studies checked, an unresolved V gene accounts for under half of them, and the cause for the rest is not known. The sample profile shows 200,000 to 300,000 clones; 84% of them were found once. The top ten constitute under 5% of the sample. Material for sequencing was peripheral blood. These receptors were collected from a man between 50 and 59 years old with acute or convalescent COVID-19.

The genes are TRBV24-1 and TRBJ2-1; the D gene is possibly TRBD2 (6 bases). V was pared by 4 bases and J by 4 bases, with 22 bases between. The CDR3 length is 18 residues. CDR1 is KGHDR, CDR2 SFDVKD, per germline. The CDR3 here is CATSDPRGDFGGYNEQFF. The CDR3 coding sequence is TGTGCCACCAGTGACCCTCGCGGGGATTTTGGGGGGTACAATGAGCAGTTCTTC.

The chain uses TRBV5-1 and TRBJ2-7; D is possibly TRBD2 (6 bases). Germline CDR1 SGHRS, CDR2 YFSETQ. This CDR3 has 17 amino acids. Trimming cost V 4 bases and J 0 bases, with 20 bases left between them. CDR3 in DNA: TGCGCCAGCAGCCTAAACCGGCGGGGACGGGGCTCCTACGAGCAGTACTTC. Translation gives CASSLNRRGRGSYEQYF.

The V call is TRBV12-5, the J call TRBJ2-7, with D uncertain. Germline V gene lookup returns CDR1 LGHNT and CDR2 FRNRAP. The CDR3 consists of 11 residues. The V and J ends lost 4 bases and 5 bases respectively, with 6 bases between them. The CDR3, as DNA: TGTGCTAGTGGTTCCTATGACGAGCAGTACTTC. Protein: CASGSYDEQYF.

This chain joins TRBV5-1 and TRBJ2-1, with D possibly matching TRBD1 (6 bases). The V gene's germline CDR1 is SGHRS and CDR2 YFSETQ. CDR3 length equals 15 residues. Between the trimmed V and J ends, which lost 2 bases and 0 bases, there was a span of 9 bases. Here the CDR3 DNA reads TGCGCCAGCAGCTTAGACAGGACCTCCTACAATGAGCAGTTCTTC. It specifies CASSLDRTSYNEQFF.

The V call is TRBV3-1 (or the pseudogene TRBV3-2), the J call TRBJ1-1; D unresolved. The germline V gene has CDR1 LGHDT and CDR2 YNNKEL (reference sequence). The V end lost 2 bases, the J end lost 4 bases, and 14 bases lay between the germline ends. The CDR3 sequence is 15 residues long. Written as DNA, the CDR3 is TGTGCCAGCAGCCAACACGTCACGGGAGGCACTGAAGCTTTCTTT. Translation gives CASSQHVTGGTEAFF.

V usage is TRBV2 and J usage is TRBJ2-1; TRBD2 matches 13 bases. The CDR3 length is 15 residues. Per the germline V gene, CDR1 is SNHLY and CDR2 is FYNNEI. V gave up 5 bases and J gave up 9 bases; unmatched junction bases: 7. CDR3 amino acids: CASSPGLAGIGEQFF. As DNA, the CDR3 is TGTGCCAGCAGTCCGGGACTAGCGGGAATAGGTGAGCAGTTCTTC.

The rearrangement links TRBV10-3 to TRBJ2-7, with D possibly being TRBD1 (6 bases). The CDR3 loop spans 13 amino acids. Per germline, CDR1 ENHRY and CDR2 SYGVKD. Trimming took 7 bases from V and 1 from J, leaving 11 bases between them. The CDR3 region has the DNA TGTGCCATCATGCCAGGGGATTCCTACGAGCAGTACTTC. This sequence encodes CAIMPGDSYEQYF.

In this sample, this clone turned up a few times. The genes are TRBV5-1 and TRBJ1-2; D is unclear. The germline V gene has CDR1 SGHRS and CDR2 YFSETQ. V was trimmed by 4 bases and J by 0 bases, leaving 19 bases between them. CDR3 length: 17 amino acids. This CDR3 reads CASSPSAGRVPNYGYTF. The CDR3 region has the DNA TGCGCCAGCAGCCCGTCGGCCGGGAGAGTGCCTAACTATGGCTACACCTTC.

The chain has TRBV2 and TRBJ1-1, with 11 bases identical to TRBD1. Germline CDR1 SNHLY, CDR2 FYNNEI. V lost 3 bases and J lost 5; bases outside the gene matches: 8. CDR3 size: 16 residues. As DNA, the CDR3 is TGTGCCAGCAGTGATTTACGGACAGGGGGCTTTACTGAAGCTTTCTTT. Translation gives CASSDLRTGGFTEAFF.

To note about this clone: The junction differs from germline at one of its ends, possibly a read error. The CDR3 bases are TGTGCTAGCAGCCAAAACAGGGACCGAGGCGAGCAGTTCTTC. Protein sequence: CASSQNRDRGEQFF. The chain employs TRBV7-7 and TRBJ2-1; maybe TRBD1 (6 bases). Germline-derived CDR1 and CDR2 are SSHAT and FNYEAQ (reference sequence). The CDR3 length is 14 residues.

The V and J genes are TRBV3-1 (or the pseudogene TRBV3-2) and TRBJ2-7, with 11 bases identical to TRBD1. With 0 bases clipped from V and 3 bases from J, the junction kept 4 bases outside the gene matches. Per germline, CDR1 LGHDT and CDR2 YNNKEL (reference sequence). The CDR3 loop spans 16 amino acids. This CDR3 reads CASSQEFGTGGYEQYF. The CDR3 coding sequence is TGTGCCAGCAGCCAAGAGTTCGGGACAGGGGGCTACGAGCAGTACTTC.

This sequence joins TRBV6-5 and TRBJ1-2; the D gene is possibly TRBD1 (5 bases). This CDR3 region has 14 residues. V dropped 0 bases and J dropped 4 bases, with 9 bases sitting between them. Germline V gene sequence: CDR1 MNHEY, CDR2 SVGAGI. The CDR3 nucleotides are TGTGCCAGCAGTTACTCGCAGGGCCGCTATGGCTACACCTTC. Amino acid sequence: CASSYSQGRYGYTF.

The chain combines TRBV5-1 with TRBJ2-2; TRBD1 aligns across 7 bases. Germline V gene sequence: CDR1 SGHRS, CDR2 YFSETQ. The CDR3 loop spans 14 amino acids. With 6 bases clipped from V and 3 bases from J, the junction kept 5 bases outside the gene matches. The CDR3, as DNA: TGCGCCAGCACCGACAGGGTGGACACCGGGGAGCTGTTTTTT. Translated, it gives CASTDRVDTGELFF.

The rearrangement uses TRBV7-9 and TRBJ2-7; 7 bases map to TRBD2. V was clipped by 5 bases and J by 3 bases; unmatched bases: 13. The CDR3 extends over 16 amino acids. CDR1 is SEHNR, CDR2 FQNEAQ, per germline (reference sequence). CDR3 sequence: CASSPQGSGSLYEQYF. The CDR3, as DNA: TGTGCCAGCAGCCCCCAGGGTAGCGGGTCCCTCTACGAGCAGTACTTC.

The chain is built from TRBV6-5 and TRBJ1-2; 9 bases align to TRBD1. The CDR3 is 15 amino acids. Germline trimming cut 2 bases from V and 4 bases from J; bases unmatched to any gene: 5. Germline lookup yields CDR1 MNHEY and CDR2 SVGAGI. CDR3 bases: TGTGCCAGCAGTTACGCGGGACAGGGAACCTATGGCTACACCTTC. Translated: CASSYAGQGTYGYTF.

The V gene is TRBV28, the J gene TRBJ2-1; 14 bases line up with TRBD2. CDR1 MDHEN and CDR2 SYDVKM come from the germline V gene. The CDR3 is made up of 16 amino acids. Trimming removed 5 bases from V and 3 bases from J; junction bases left unmatched: 3. The CDR3 region is CASSIGTSGSYNEQFF. DNA for the CDR3: TGTGCCAGCAGTATCGGGACTAGCGGGAGCTACAATGAGCAGTTCTTC.

The V call is TRBV5-1, the J call TRBJ1-4; a possible D gene is TRBD1 (6 bases). The germline gives CDR1 SGHRS, CDR2 YFSETQ. Trimming removed 1 base at V and 7 bases at J, with 14 bases between. The CDR3 runs 15 residues. The CDR3, as DNA: TGCGCCAGCAGCTTGCAGACAGGCCGTACTGAAAAACTGTTTTTT. As protein: CASSLQTGRTEKLFF.

This sequence joins TRBV18 and TRBJ2-7, with TRBD1 matching over 7 bases. Per germline, CDR1 KGHSH and CDR2 LQKENI. V was pared by 2 bases and J by 2 bases, with 3 bases of the junction left unmatched. CDR3 length equals 14 residues. The CDR3 loop is CASSPTQGAYEQYF. CDR3 DNA: TGTGCCAGCTCACCAACTCAGGGGGCCTACGAGCAGTACTTC.

This clone was found once. The chain combines TRBV19 with TRBJ2-1, with 7 bases lining up with TRBD2. The germline CDR1 and CDR2 sequences are LNHDA and SQIVND (reference sequence). The CDR3 sequence is 15 residues long. The junction had 8 bases not matched to a gene; V was cut back by 3 bases and J by 6 bases. Here the CDR3 reads CASSIWEGSFNEQFF. The CDR3 DNA reads TGTGCCAGTAGTATTTGGGAGGGCTCGTTCAATGAGCAGTTCTTC.

This clone was seen once. The chain joins TRBV6-6 to TRBJ2-5; TRBD2 might be the D (5 bases). The V gene's germline CDR1 is MNHNY and CDR2 SVGAGI (reference sequence). The CDR3 length is 16 residues. Trimming shortened V by 5 bases and J by 1 base, and 17 bases separated the two germline ends. As DNA, the CDR3 is TGTGCCAGCAGTCCCCGGCGCAGGCGGGTCCAAGAGACCCAGTACTTC. This sequence encodes CASSPRRRRVQETQYF.

The chain uses TRBV11-2 and TRBJ1-5; no firm D call. The V end lost 3 bases, the J end lost 0 bases, and 3 bases lay between the germline ends. CDR1 is SGHAT, CDR2 FQNNGV, per germline. This CDR3 spans 13 amino acids. The CDR3 region is CASSFSSNQPQHF. The CDR3 DNA reads TGTGCCAGCAGCTTTAGTAGCAATCAGCCCCAGCATTTT.

The V and J genes are TRBV5-8 and TRBJ1-4; D is perhaps TRBD1 (6 bases). This CDR3 has 16 amino acids. Germline CDR1 SGHTS, CDR2 YDEGEE. Trimming cost V 4 bases and J 1 base, with 14 bases left between them. The DNA for the CDR3 is TGTGCCAGCAGCACCGGACAGACCTTAACTAATGAAAAACTGTTTTTT. It is translated as CASSTGQTLTNEKLFF.

CDR3: CASSQGPDRTYEQYF. DNA for the CDR3: TGTGCCAGCAGCCAAGGTCCGGACAGAACCTACGAGCAGTACTTC. The chain couples TRBV3-1 (or the pseudogene TRBV3-2) to TRBJ2-7; TRBD1 is a possible D gene (6 bases). The germline CDR1 and CDR2 sequences are LGHDT and YNNKEL (reference sequence). V lost 1 base, J lost 2 bases, and 12 bases lay in between. The length of the CDR3 is 15 residues.

The rearrangement uses TRBV9 and TRBJ2-7; maybe TRBD2 (6 bases). The CDR3 has 16 residues. Germline CDR1 SGDLS, CDR2 YYNGEE. V gave up 0 bases and J gave up 0 bases, with 13 bases separating them. The CDR3 DNA sequence: TGTGCCAGCAGCGTAGGGGACCGGGACTCCTCCTACGAGCAGTACTTC. It yields the protein CASSVGDRDSSYEQYF.

This chain links TRBV2 with TRBJ1-4; D is uncertain. Trimming cost V 3 bases and J 4 bases, with 15 bases left between them. The germline V gene encodes CDR1 SNHLY and CDR2 FYNNEI. This CDR3 has 16 residues. This CDR3 is CASSEQVAGYNEKLFF. The CDR3 coding sequence is TGTGCCAGCAGTGAGCAGGTCGCGGGATATAATGAAAAACTGTTTTTT. The full variable domain, its missing parts supplied by reference TRBV2 and TRBJ1-4, is EPEVTQTPSHQVTQMGQEVILRCVPISNHLYFYWYRQILGQKVEFLVSFYNNEISEKSEIFDDQFSVERPDGSNFTLKIRSTKLEDSAMYFCASSEQVAGYNEKLFFGSGTQLSVL.

This sequence joins TRBV18 and TRBJ2-5; a weak D match, TRBD2 (5 bases). Trimming removed 3 bases from V and 1 base from J, with 6 bases in between. CDR3 length: 13 residues. Germline loops: CDR1 KGHSH, CDR2 LQKENI. DNA for the CDR3: TGTGCCAGCTCACCCGGGATCCAAGAGACCCAGTACTTC. It translates to CASSPGIQETQYF.

The rearrangement uses TRBV6-4 and TRBJ1-2; D perhaps matches TRBD1 (5 bases). Between the trimmed V and J ends, which lost 3 bases and 8 bases, there was a span of 19 bases. CDR3 length: 15 amino acids. Per germline, CDR1 MRHNA and CDR2 SNTAGT. The CDR3, as DNA: TGTGCCAGCAGTGATTCGACCCCCGGGGGAGGAGGCTACACCTTC. It yields the protein CASSDSTPGGGGYTF.